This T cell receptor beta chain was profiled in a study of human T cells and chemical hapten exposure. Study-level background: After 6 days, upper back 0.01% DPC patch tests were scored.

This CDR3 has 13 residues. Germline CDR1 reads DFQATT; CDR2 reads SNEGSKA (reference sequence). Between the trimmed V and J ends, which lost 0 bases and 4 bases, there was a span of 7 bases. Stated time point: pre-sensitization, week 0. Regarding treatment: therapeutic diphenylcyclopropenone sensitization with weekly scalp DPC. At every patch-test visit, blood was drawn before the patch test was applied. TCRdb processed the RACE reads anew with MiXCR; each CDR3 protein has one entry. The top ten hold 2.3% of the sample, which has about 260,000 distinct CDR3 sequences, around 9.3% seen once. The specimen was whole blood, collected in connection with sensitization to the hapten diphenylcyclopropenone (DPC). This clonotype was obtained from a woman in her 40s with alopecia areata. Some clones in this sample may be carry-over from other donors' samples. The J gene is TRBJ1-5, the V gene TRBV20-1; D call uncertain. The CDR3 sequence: CSARDQVNQPQHF. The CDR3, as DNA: TGCAGTGCTAGAGATCAGGTTAATCAGCCCCAGCATTTT.